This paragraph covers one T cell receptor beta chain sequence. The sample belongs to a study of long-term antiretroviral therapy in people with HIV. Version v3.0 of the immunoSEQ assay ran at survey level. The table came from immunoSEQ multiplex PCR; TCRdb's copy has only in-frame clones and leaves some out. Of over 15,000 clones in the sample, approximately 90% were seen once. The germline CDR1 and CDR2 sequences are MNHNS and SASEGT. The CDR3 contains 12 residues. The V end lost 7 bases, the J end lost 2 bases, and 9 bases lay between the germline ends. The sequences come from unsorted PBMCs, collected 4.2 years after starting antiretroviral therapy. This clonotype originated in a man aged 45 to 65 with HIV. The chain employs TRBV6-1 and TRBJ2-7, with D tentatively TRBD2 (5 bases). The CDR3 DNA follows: TGTGCCAGCATGGAGGATGCCTACGAGCAGTACTTC. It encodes CASMEDAYEQYF.